A few counts support the clone carrying this TCR beta chain. The antigen is not known. The TCR library protocol attached unique molecular identifiers to the individual cDNA molecules. Each CDR3 protein gets one entry after TCRdb re-called the 5' RACE reads with MiXCR. The sample holds 20,000 or so distinct CDR3 sequences, more than 5% seen once. The sample belongs to a study of early T cells in non-severe SARS-CoV-2 infection. Study-level background: RNA in bulk from unsorted whole blood was sequenced, and chains were unpaired.

Study-wide points: Matching with VDJdb favored anti-spike CD8 responses (missing private and CD4 specificities).

This CDR3 is built from 15 residues. The V gene end was trimmed by 6 bases and the J gene end by 1 base; junction bases not matched to a gene: 7. CDR1 is DFQATT, CDR2 SNEGSKA, per germline (reference sequence). The sequencing used whole blood, collected at baseline. This sequence was found in an adult who was a healthcare worker with PCR-confirmed SARS-CoV-2 infection or an uninfected control (not recorded which). This chain connects TRBV20-1 to TRBJ2-7; TRBD2 matches 12 bases. The CDR3 loop reads CSARGLAGDSYEQYF. Written as DNA, the CDR3 is TGCAGTGCCCGGGGACTAGCGGGCGATTCCTACGAGCAGTACTTC.